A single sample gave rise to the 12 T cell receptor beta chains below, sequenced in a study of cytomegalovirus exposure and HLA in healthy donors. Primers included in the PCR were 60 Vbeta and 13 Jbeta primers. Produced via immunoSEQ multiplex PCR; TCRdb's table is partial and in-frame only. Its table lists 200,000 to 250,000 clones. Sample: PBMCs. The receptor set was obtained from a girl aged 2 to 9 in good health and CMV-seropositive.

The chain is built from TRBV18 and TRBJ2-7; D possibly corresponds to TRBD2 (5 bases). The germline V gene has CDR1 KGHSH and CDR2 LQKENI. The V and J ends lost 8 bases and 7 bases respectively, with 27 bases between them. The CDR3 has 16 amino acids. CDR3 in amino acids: CASGPNAAVGIMEQYF. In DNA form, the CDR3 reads TGTGCCAGCGGCCCCAACGCGGCCGTCGGGATTATGGAGCAGTACTTC. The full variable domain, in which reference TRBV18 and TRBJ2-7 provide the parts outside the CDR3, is NAGVMQNPRHLVRRRGQEARLRCSPMKGHSHVYWYRQLPEEGLKFMVYLQKENIIDESGMPKERFSAEFPKEGPSILRIQQVVRGDSAAYFCASGPNAAVGIMEQYFGPGTRLTVT.

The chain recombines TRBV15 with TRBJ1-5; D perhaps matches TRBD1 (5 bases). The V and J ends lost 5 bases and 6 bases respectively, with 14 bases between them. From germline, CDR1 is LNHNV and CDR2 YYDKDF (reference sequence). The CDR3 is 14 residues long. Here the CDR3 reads CATSPAGVSQPQHF. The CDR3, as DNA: TGTGCCACCAGCCCCGCGGGGGTGAGTCAGCCCCAGCATTTT.

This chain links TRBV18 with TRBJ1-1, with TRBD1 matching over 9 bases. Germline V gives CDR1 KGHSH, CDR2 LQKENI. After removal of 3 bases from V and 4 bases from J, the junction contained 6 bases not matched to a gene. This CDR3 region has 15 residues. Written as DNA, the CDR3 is TGTGCCAGCTCACCGCTGGGACAGGGAGGCACTGAAGCTTTCTTT. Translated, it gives CASSPLGQGGTEAFF. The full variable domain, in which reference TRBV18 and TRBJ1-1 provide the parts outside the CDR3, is NAGVMQNPRHLVRRRGQEARLRCSPMKGHSHVYWYRQLPEEGLKFMVYLQKENIIDESGMPKERFSAEFPKEGPSILRIQQVVRGDSAAYFCASSPLGQGGTEAFFGQGTRLTVV.

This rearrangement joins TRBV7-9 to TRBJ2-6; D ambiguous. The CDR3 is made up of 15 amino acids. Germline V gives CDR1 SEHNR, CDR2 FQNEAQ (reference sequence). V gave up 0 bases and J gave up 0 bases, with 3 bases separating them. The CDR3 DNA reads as TGTGCCAGCAGCTTAGCCTTCTCTGGGGCCAACGTCCTGACTTTC. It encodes CASSLAFSGANVLTF.

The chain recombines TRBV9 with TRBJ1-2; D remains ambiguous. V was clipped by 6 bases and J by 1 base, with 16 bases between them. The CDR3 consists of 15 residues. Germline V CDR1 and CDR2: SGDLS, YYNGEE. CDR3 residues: CASTRTDTLNYGYTF. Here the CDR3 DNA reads TGTGCCAGCACCCGAACAGATACCCTTAACTATGGCTACACCTTC.

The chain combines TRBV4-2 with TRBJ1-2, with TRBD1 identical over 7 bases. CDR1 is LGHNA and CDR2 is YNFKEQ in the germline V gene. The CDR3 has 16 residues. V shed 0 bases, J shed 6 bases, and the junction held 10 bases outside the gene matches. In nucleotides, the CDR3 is TGTGCCAGCAGCCAAGAACCGCGGACAGGAGTAGATGGCTACACCTTC. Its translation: CASSQEPRTGVDGYTF.

CDR3 sequence (DNA): TGTGCCAGCAGTTTACCAGGGGGCTATGGCTACACCTTC. Translated, it gives CASSLPGGYGYTF. V is TRBV28 and J is TRBJ1-2; 7 bases align to TRBD1. J was trimmed by 4 bases and V by 2 bases; bases with no gene match: 1. The germline CDR1 and CDR2 sequences are MDHEN and SYDVKM. CDR3 size: 13 residues.

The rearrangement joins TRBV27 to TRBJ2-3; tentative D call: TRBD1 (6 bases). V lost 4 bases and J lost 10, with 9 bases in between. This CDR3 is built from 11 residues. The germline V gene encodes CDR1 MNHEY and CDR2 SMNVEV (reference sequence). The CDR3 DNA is TGTGCCAGCAGTTGGGCAGGGGCGCAGTATTTT. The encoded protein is CASSWAGAQYF.

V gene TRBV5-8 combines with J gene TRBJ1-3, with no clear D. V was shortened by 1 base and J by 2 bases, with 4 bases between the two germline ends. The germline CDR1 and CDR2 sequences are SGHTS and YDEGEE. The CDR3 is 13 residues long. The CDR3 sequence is CASSLTPGNTIYF. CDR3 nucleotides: TGTGCCAGCAGCTTGACTCCTGGAAACACCATATATTTT.

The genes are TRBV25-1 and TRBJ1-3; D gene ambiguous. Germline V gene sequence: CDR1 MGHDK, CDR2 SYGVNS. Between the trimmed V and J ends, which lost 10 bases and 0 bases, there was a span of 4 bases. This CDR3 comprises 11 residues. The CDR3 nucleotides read TGTGCCACCGTCTCTGGAAACACCATATATTTT. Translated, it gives CATVSGNTIYF.

CDR3: CASSGGPLNEQFF. CDR3 sequence (DNA): TGTGCCAGCAGTGGTGGGCCTTTGAATGAGCAGTTCTTC. V usage is TRBV6-5 and J usage is TRBJ2-1; no firm D call. The CDR3 spans 13 residues. Between the trimmed V and J ends, which lost 5 bases and 7 bases, there was a span of 12 bases. In germline, CDR1 is MNHEY, CDR2 SVGAGI.

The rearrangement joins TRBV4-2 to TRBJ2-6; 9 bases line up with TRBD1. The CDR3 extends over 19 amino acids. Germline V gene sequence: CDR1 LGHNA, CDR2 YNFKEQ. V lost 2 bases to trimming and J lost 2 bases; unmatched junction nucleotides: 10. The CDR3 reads CASSQTPRQGGTGANVLTF. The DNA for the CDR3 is TGTGCCAGCAGCCAAACCCCTCGACAGGGGGGAACTGGGGCCAACGTCCTGACTTTC.